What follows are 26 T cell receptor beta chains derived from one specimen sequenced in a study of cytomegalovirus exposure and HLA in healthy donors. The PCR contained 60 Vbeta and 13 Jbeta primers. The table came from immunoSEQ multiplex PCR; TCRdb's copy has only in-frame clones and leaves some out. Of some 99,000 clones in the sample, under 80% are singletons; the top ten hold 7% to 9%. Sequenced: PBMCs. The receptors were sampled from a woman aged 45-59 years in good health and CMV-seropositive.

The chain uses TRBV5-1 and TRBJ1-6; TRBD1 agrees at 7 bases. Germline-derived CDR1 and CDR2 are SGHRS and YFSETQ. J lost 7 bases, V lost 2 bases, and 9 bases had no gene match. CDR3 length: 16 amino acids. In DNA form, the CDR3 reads TGCGCCAGCAGCTTAGGAGTCGGGACAGCCAATTCACCCCTCCACTTT. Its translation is CASSLGVGTANSPLHF.

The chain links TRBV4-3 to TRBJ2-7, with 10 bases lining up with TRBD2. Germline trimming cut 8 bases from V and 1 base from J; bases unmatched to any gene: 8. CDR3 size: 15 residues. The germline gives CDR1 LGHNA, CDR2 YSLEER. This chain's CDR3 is CASSQASGGSYEQYF. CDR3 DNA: TGCGCCAGCTCCCAAGCTAGCGGGGGTTCCTACGAGCAGTACTTC.

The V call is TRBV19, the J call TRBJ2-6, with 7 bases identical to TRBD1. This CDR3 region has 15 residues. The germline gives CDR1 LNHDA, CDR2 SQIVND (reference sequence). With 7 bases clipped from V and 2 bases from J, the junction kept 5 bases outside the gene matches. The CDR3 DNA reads TGTGCCAGTAAAATGACAGGGACTGGGGCCAACGTCCTGACTTTC. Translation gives CASKMTGTGANVLTF. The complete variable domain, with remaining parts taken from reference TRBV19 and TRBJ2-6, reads DGGITQSPKYLFRKEGQNVTLSCEQNLNHDAMYWYRQDPGQGLRLIYYSQIVNDFQKGDIAEGYSVSREKKESFPLTVTSAQKNPTAFYLCASKMTGTGANVLTFGAGSRLTVL.

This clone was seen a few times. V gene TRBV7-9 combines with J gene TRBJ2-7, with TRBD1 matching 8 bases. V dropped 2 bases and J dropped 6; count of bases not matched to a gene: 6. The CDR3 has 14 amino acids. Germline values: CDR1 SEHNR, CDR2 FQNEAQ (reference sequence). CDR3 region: CASSLPGQEVEQYF. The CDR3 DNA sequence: TGTGCCAGCAGCTTACCGGGACAGGAAGTCGAGCAGTACTTC.

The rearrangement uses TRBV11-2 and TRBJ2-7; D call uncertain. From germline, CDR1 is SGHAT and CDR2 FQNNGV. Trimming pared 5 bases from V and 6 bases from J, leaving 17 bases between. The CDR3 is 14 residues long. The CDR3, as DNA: TGTGCCAGCAGCCAAGGTTTTGGGCCGCCCGAGCAGTACTTC. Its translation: CASSQGFGPPEQYF.

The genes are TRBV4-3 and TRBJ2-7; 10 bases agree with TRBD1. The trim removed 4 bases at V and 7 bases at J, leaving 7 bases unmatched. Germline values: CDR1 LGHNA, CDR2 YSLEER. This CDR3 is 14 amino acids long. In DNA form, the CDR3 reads TGCGCCAGCAGCCGGGGGACAGGGGCGGGGGAGCAGTACTTC. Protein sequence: CASSRGTGAGEQYF.

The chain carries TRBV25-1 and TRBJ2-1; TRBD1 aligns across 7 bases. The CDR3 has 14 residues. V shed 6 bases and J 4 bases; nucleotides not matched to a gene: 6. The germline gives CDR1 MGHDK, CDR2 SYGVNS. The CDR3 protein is CASSPTGNYNEQFF. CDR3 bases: TGTGCCAGCAGCCCGACAGGGAATTACAATGAGCAGTTCTTC.

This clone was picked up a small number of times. This chain's CDR3 is CASSLATGVGELFF. The CDR3 DNA follows: TGTGCCAGCAGCTTAGCAACAGGGGTCGGGGAGCTGTTTTTT. The genes are TRBV7-2 and TRBJ2-2, with TRBD1 identical over 7 bases. The CDR3 is 14 residues long. The V and J ends lost 0 bases and 7 bases, in that order; junction bases with no gene match: 2. Germline CDR1 and CDR2: SGHTA and FQGNSA.

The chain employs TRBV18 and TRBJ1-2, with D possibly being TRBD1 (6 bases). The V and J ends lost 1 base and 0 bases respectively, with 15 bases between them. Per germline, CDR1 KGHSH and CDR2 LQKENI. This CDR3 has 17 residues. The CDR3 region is CASSPLPPQGTNYGYTF. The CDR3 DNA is TGTGCCAGCTCACCACTCCCCCCACAGGGCACTAACTATGGCTACACCTTC.

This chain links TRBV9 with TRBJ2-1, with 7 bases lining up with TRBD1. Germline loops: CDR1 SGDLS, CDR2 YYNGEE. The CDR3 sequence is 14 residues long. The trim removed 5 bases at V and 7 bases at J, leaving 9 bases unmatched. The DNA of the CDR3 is TGTGCCAGCAGTTTGTGGGACAGTAGTAATGAGCAGTTCTTC. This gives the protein CASSLWDSSNEQFF.

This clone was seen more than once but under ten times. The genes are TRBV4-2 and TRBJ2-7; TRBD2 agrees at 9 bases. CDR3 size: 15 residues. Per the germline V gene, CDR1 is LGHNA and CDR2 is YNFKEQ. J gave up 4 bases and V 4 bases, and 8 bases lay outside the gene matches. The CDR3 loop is CASSPLAGGRYEQYF. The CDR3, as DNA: TGTGCCAGCAGCCCTCTGGCGGGAGGGAGGTACGAGCAGTACTTC.

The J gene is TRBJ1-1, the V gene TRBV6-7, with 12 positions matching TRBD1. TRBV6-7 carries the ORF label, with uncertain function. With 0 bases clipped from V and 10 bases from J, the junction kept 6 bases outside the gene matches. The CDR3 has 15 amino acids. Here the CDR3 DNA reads TGTGCCAGCAGTTACTCGGGACAGGGGGCGCGAGGAGCTTTCTTT. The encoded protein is CASSYSGQGARGAFF.

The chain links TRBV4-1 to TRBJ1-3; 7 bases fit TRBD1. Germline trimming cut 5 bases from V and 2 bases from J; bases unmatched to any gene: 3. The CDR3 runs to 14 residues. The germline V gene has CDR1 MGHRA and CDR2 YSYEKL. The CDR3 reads CASSITGAGNTIYF. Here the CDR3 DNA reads TGCGCCAGCAGCATTACAGGGGCTGGAAACACCATATATTTT.

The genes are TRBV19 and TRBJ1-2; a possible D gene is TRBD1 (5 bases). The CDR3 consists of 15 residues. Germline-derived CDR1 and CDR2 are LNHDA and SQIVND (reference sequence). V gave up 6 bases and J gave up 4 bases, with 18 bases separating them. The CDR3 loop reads CASRTTSGGVYGYTF. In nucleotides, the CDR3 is TGTGCCAGTAGGACCACATCGGGGGGTGTCTATGGCTACACCTTC.

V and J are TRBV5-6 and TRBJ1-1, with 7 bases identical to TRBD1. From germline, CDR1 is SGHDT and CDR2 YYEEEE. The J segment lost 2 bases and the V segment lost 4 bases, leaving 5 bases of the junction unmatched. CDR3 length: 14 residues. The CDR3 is CASSPRDRNTEAFF. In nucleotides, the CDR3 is TGTGCCAGCAGCCCGCGGGACAGAAACACTGAAGCTTTCTTT.

The CDR3 reads CASTPEVDQPQHF. The CDR3 coding sequence is TGTGCCAGCACCCCGGAGGTCGATCAGCCCCAGCATTTT. The chain is built from TRBV2 and TRBJ1-5, with D unclear. The germline V and J ends were trimmed by 7 bases and 5 bases, with 12 bases remaining between them. CDR1 and CDR2 (germline): SNHLY, FYNNEI. The CDR3 covers 13 residues.

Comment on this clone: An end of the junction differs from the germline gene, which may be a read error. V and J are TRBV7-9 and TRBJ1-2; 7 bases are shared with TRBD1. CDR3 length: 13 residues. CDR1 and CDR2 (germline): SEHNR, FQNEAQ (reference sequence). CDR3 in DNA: TGTTCCAGCAGCATCGACAGGGACTATGGCTACACCTTC. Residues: CSSSIDRDYGYTF.

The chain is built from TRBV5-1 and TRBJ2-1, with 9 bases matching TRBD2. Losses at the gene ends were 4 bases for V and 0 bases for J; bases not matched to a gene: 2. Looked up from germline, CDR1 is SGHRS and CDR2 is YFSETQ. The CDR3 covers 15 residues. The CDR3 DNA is TGCGCCAGCAGCCCGACTAGCGGCTCCTACAATGAGCAGTTCTTC. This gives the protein CASSPTSGSYNEQFF.

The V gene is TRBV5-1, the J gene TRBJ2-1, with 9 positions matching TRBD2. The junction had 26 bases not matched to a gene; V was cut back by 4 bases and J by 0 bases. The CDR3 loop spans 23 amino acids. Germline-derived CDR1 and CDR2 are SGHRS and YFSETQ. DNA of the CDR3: TGCGCCAGCAGCCCGAGGGGTCGAGCGGGGGGCCTCTCCTCCACAAGCTCCTACAATGAGCAGTTCTTC. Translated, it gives CASSPRGRAGGLSSTSSYNEQFF.

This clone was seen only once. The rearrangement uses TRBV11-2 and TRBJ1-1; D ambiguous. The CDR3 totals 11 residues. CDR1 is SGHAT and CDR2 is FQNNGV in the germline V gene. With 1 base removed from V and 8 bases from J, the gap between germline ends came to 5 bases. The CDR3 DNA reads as TGTGCCAGCAGCTTAGTGACAGAAGCTTTCTTT. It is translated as CASSLVTEAFF.

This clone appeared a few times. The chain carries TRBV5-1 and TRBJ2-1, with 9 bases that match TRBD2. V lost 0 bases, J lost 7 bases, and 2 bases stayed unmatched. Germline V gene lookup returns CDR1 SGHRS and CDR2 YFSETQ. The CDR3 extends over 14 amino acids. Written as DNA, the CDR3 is TGCGCCAGCAGCTTGGGGGCGGGGGGGAATGAGCAGTTCTTC. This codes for CASSLGAGGNEQFF.

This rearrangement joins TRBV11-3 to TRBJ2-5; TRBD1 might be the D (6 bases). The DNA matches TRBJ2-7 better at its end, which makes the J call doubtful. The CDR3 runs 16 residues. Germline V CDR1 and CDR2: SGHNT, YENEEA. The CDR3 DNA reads TGTGCCAGCAGCCCAAGCGCCGGGACACCAATCCACGAGCAGTACTTC. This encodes CASSPSAGTPIHEQYF.

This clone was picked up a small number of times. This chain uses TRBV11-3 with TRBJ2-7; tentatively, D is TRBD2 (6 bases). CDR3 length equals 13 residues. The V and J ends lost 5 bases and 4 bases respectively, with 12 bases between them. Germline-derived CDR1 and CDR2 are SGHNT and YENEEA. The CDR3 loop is CASSDRGSYEQYF. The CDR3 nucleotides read TGTGCCAGCAGCGACCGGGGGTCGTACGAGCAGTACTTC.

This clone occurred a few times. The CDR3 here is CASSLRGLEPLHF. Here the CDR3 DNA reads TGTGCCAGCAGCTTGAGGGGGCTTGAGCCCCTCCACTTT. The rearrangement joins TRBV5-6 to TRBJ1-6, with 7 bases aligning to TRBD1. CDR1 is SGHDT and CDR2 is YYEEEE in the germline V gene. Losses at the gene ends were 1 base for V and 13 bases for J; bases not matched to a gene: 5. The CDR3 runs to 13 residues.

The CDR3 loop is CASSGGRVYTGELFF. CDR3 DNA: TGTGCCAGCAGCGGAGGCAGGGTATACACCGGGGAGCTGTTTTTT. The chain links TRBV9 to TRBJ2-2; a weak D match, TRBD1 (5 bases). The CDR3 is made up of 15 amino acids. Germline V gives CDR1 SGDLS, CDR2 YYNGEE. With 3 bases removed from V and 3 bases from J, the gap between germline ends came to 12 bases.

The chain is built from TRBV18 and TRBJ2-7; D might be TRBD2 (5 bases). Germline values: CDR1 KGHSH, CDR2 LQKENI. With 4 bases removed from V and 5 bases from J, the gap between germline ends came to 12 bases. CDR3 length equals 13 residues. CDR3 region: CASSQEEGHEQYF. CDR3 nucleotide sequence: TGTGCCAGCTCACAGGAGGAAGGGCACGAGCAGTACTTC.